This T cell receptor (beta chain) was documented in a study of CD8+ T cells in alopecia areata. Study context: The investigators scored severity in treated patients by the percentage of affected scalp area. Whole-study findings and limits: Uncertainty remains about how baseline CD8+ expansion links to response, with one nonresponder. Clonality in lesional scalp, especially alopecia totalis/universalis, exceeded that of normal scalp.

The count of this clone is one. The target antigen is unknown. Treatment given: oral pan-JAK inhibitor, 5-10 mg twice daily. J was trimmed by 8 bases and V by 5 bases; bases with no gene match: 1. This CDR3 contains 11 residues. Germline V gene lookup returns CDR1 KGHSH and CDR2 LQKENI. Once RNA had been extracted, it was reverse transcribed into cDNA to act as the sequencing template. Generated by immunoSEQ multiplex PCR, the TCRdb table keeps only in-frame clones and is missing some. The sample includes around 300,000 clones, roughly 60% of them seen just once. The TCR comes from a human donor with alopecia areata. V and J are TRBV18 and TRBJ1-2, with 8 bases identical to TRBD1. Sequencing was performed on CD4+ T cells sorted from blood, taken at week 52, from a patient treated with tofacitinib. The CDR3 DNA is TGTGCCAGCTCAGGACAGGGAGGCTACACCTTC. It translates to CASSGQGGYTF. Full variable domain (missing parts from reference TRBV18 and TRBJ1-2): NAGVMQNPRHLVRRRGQEARLRCSPMKGHSHVYWYRQLPEEGLKFMVYLQKENIIDESGMPKERFSAEFPKEGPSILRIQQVVRGDSAAYFCASSGQGGYTFGSGTRLTVV.